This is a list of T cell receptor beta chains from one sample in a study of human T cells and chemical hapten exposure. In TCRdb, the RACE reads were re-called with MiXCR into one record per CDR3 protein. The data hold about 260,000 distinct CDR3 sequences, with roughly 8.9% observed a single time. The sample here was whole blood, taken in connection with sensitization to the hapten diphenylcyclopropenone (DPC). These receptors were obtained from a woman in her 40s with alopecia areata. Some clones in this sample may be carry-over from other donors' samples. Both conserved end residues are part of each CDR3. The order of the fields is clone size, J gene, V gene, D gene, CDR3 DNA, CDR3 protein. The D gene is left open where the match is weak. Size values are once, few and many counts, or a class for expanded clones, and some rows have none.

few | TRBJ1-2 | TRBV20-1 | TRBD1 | TGCAGTGCTAGAGATCCCGGACAGGGGACTGGCTACACCTTC | CSARDPGQGTGYTF
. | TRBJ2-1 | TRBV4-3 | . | TGCGCCAGCAGCCAAGATTGGGGGGTAGGTTTACTCAATGAGCAGTTCTTC | CASSQDWGVGLLNEQFF
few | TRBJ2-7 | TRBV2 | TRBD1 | TGTGCCACCTTGGGACAGGGGGCCTACGAGCAGTACTTC | CATLGQGAYEQYF
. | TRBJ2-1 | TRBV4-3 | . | TGCGCCAGCAGCCAAGATCCGGGAGCCCACAATGAGCAGTTCTTC | CASSQDPGAHNEQFF
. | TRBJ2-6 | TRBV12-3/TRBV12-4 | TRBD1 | TGTGCCACCGGGACAGGGGGCTCCGGGGCCAACGTCCTGACTTTC | CATGTGGSGANVLTF
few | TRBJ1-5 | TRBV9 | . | TGTGCCAGCAGCCCAGGGGCGGGCAGCTTAAATCAGCCCCAGCATTTT | CASSPGAGSLNQPQHF
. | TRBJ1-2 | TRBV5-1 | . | TGCGCCAGCAGCCAAGATCTCATCTGTGGCTACACCTTC | CASSQDLICGYTF
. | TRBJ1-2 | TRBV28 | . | TGTGCCAGCAGTTTCGGGGCGCGGGTGGACTATGGCTACACCTTC | CASSFGARVDYGYTF
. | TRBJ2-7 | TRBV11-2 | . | TGTGCCAGCAGCTTAGACCCCCTGAGGGACGAGCAGTACTTC | CASSLDPLRDEQYF
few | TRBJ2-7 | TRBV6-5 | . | TGTGCCAGCAGTTACTCTCGACTACCTTCCTACGAGCAGTACTTC | CASSYSRLPSYEQYF
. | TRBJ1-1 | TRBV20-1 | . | TGCAGTGCTCAGACAGTGAACACTGAAGCTTTCTTT | CSAQTVNTEAFF
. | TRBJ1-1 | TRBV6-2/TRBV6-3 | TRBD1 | TGTGCCAGCAGTTCTGGACGCGGCCGGACAGGGGGCGCGTTCGCTGAAGCTTTCTTT | CASSSGRGRTGGAFAEAFF
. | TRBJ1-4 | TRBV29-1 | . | TGCAGCGTTGAACCCGCAGGCTACCATGAAAAACTGTTTTTT | CSVEPAGYHEKLFF
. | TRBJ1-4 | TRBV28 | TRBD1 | TGTGCCAGCAGTTTGGAAGGGGGCCGAGGTGAAAAACTGTTTTTT | CASSLEGGRGEKLFF
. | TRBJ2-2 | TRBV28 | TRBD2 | TGTGCCAGCAGGGAGACTAGCGGGAGGGCCTACGGGGAGCTGTTTTTT | CASRETSGRAYGELFF
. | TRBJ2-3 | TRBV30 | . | TGTGCCTGGAGCGGGATGCACACAGATACGCAGTATTTT | CAWSGMHTDTQYF
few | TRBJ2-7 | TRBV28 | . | TGTGCCAGCAGTTTATGGGTGCCTCCGCTCTACGAGCAGTACTTC | CASSLWVPPLYEQYF
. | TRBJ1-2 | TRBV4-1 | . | TGCGCCAGCAGCCAAGCTGCCGGGGAAGCTTATGGCTACACCTTC | CASSQAAGEAYGYTF
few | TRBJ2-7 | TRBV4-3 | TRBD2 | TGCGCCAGCAGCCAAGATCTTCCTAGCGGGAGGAGGTACGAGCAGTACTTC | CASSQDLPSGRRYEQYF
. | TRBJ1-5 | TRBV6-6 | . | TGTGCCAGCAGCCGACAGGTTACCAATCAGCCCCAGCATTTT | CASSRQVTNQPQHF
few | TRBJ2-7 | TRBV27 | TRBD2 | TGTGCCAGCAGTCGGACTAGCGGGGGGCGCTACGAGCAGTACTTC | CASSRTSGGRYEQYF
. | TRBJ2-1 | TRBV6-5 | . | TGTGCCAGCAGTTACAGGGACCCATCCTACAATGAGCAGTTCTTC | CASSYRDPSYNEQFF
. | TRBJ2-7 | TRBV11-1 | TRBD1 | TGTGCCAGCAGCTACGGACAGGGCTTTCCCTACGAGCAGTACTTC | CASSYGQGFPYEQYF
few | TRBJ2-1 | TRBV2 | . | TGTGCCAGCAGTGGGGGCGCGCTCTCCTACAATGAGCGGTTCTTC | CASSGGALSYNERFF
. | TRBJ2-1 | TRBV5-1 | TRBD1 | TGCGCCAGCAGCTTGGGGGGACAGGGAAGCAATGAGCAGTTCTTC | CASSLGGQGSNEQFF
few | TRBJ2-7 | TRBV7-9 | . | TGTGCCAGCAAGAGTGACAGGACCTACGAGCAGTACTTC | CASKSDRTYEQYF
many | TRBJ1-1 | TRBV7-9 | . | TGTGCCACCGGGGGACGTGGCACTGAAGCTTTCTTT | CATGGRGTEAFF
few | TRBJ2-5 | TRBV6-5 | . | TGTGCCAGCAGTTACTCGAATGGGGCAGAGACCCAGTACTTC | CASSYSNGAETQYF
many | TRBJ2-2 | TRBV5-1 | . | TGCGCCAGCAACCCACAGGGAAGGACCGGGGAGCTGTTTTTT | CASNPQGRTGELFF
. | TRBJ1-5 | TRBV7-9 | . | TGTGCCAGCAGCCACTCAAAATTGGATCAGCCCCAGCATTTT | CASSHSKLDQPQHF
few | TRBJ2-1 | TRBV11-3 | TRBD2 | TGTGCCAGCAGCCCCGGCTCGTGGGGAGGGACTGGGGATGAGCAGTTCTTC | CASSPGSWGGTGDEQFF
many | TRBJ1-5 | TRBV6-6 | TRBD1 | TGTGCCAGCCAGACAGGGCGTAATCAGCCCCAGCATTTT | CASQTGRNQPQHF
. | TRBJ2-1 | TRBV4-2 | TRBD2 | TGTGCCAGCAGCCAAGGAGCGGGAGGCGCCAATGAGCAGTTCTTC | CASSQGAGGANEQFF
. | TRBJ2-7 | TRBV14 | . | TGTGCCAGCAGCCAAGCGTTCTACGAGCAGTACTTC | CASSQAFYEQYF
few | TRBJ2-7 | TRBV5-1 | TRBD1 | TGCGCCAGCAGCAACTCACTTACAGGGGGAGGTTCCTACGAGCAGTACTTC | CASSNSLTGGGSYEQYF
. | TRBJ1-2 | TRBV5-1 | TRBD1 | TGCGCCAGCAGCTCCCCCAGGACAGGGTCCTCCTATGGCTACACCTTC | CASSSPRTGSSYGYTF
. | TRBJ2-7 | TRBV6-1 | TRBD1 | TGTGCCAGCAGTGGAAGACAGGGGCACGGCGACGAGCAGTACTTC | CASSGRQGHGDEQYF